The 11 T cell receptor beta chains below come from one sample, sequenced in a study of T-cell reconstitution after alpha-beta-depleted transplantation in children. Unique molecular identifiers were incorporated during preparation of the TCRbeta library. TCRdb called the PCR reads again in MiXCR, with one record for every CDR3 protein. Of 700,000 or so distinct CDR3 sequences in the sample, around 14% are singletons; the top ten hold 0.79%. The sample consisted of PBMCs, taken before TCRalphabeta/CD19-depleted stem cell transplant. These receptors all stem from a girl under 10 years old with congenital amegakaryocytic thrombocytopenia, due to receive a stem cell transplant.

This clonotype occurred a few times. The V call is TRBV5-1, the J call TRBJ2-1, with 8 bases aligning to TRBD2. The CDR3 has 15 amino acids. Germline assignment: CDR1 SGHRS and CDR2 YFSETQ. V trimming: 2 bases; J trimming: 4 bases; junction bases outside the gene matches: 5. In DNA, the CDR3 is TGCGCCAGCAGCTTTGAACTAGCGGAATACAATGAGCAGTTCTTC. Residues: CASSFELAEYNEQFF.

This clonotype has a count of ten or more. The junction departs from the called germline gene at one end, perhaps through a read error. The chain uses TRBV4-1 and TRBJ2-7; 9 bases align to TRBD1. Germline V gene lookup returns CDR1 MGHRA and CDR2 YSYEKL. The CDR3 has 14 residues. This CDR3 is CASRQGTGIYEQYF. The DNA for the CDR3 is TGCGCCAGCAGACAAGGGACAGGGATCTACGAGCAGTACTTC.

In the case of this clonotype: Being one base from a much bigger clone, this may be a read error. The chain is built from TRBV19 and TRBJ1-1; tentative D call: TRBD1 (5 bases). The germline CDR1 and CDR2 sequences are LNHDA and SQIVND (reference sequence). The length of the CDR3 is 12 residues. The CDR3 region has the DNA TGTGCCAGTAGTAACCCGGGACTTGAAGCTCTCTTT. It is translated as CASSNPGLEALF.

This clonotype was seen ten or more times. The chain couples TRBV5-1 to TRBJ1-4; D gene unclear. Germline CDR1 is SGHRS and CDR2 is YFSETQ. The CDR3 runs to 15 residues. Trimming shortened V by 0 bases and J by 4 bases, and 10 bases separated the two germline ends. DNA of the CDR3: TGCGCCAGCAGCTTGGATGGGAGCTATAATGAAAAACTGTTTTTT. Residues: CASSLDGSYNEKLFF.

In this sample, this clonotype turned up a few times. The chain employs TRBV28 and TRBJ2-7; 9 nucleotides align to TRBD1. Trimming removed 6 bases from V and 5 bases from J; junction bases left unmatched: 8. CDR1 MDHEN and CDR2 SYDVKM come from the germline V gene. This CDR3 contains 14 residues. For the CDR3, the DNA is TGTGCCAGCAGCACCGGGACAGGGCATAACGAGCAGTACTTC. This translates into CASSTGTGHNEQYF.

In this sample, this clonotype turned up many times. The chain has TRBV5-1 and TRBJ1-1; D uncertain. Between the trimmed V and J ends, which lost 2 bases and 4 bases, there was a span of 9 bases. Germline V gene lookup returns CDR1 SGHRS and CDR2 YFSETQ. There are 13 residues in the CDR3. This CDR3 is CASSFVVGTEAFF. The CDR3 DNA is TGCGCCAGCAGCTTTGTGGTAGGCACTGAAGCTTTCTTT.

The chain links TRBV20-1 to TRBJ2-1; 9 nucleotides line up with TRBD1. Germline V gene lookup returns CDR1 DFQATT and CDR2 SNEGSKA (reference sequence). Trimming removed 2 bases from V and 4 bases from J; junction bases left unmatched: 3. The CDR3 contains 14 residues. This chain's CDR3 is CSARRGQGYNEQFF. CDR3 in DNA: TGCAGTGCTAGAAGGGGACAGGGTTACAATGAGCAGTTCTTC.

The sample holds many counts of this clonotype. This sequence joins TRBV20-1 and TRBJ2-1; 9 nucleotides line up with TRBD2. There are 15 residues in the CDR3. The germline gives CDR1 DFQATT, CDR2 SNEGSKA (reference sequence). V shed 1 base and J 3 bases; nucleotides not matched to a gene: 4. The CDR3 loop reads CSARGREGYYNEQFF. CDR3 DNA sequence: TGCAGTGCTAGAGGGCGGGAGGGGTACTACAATGAGCAGTTCTTC.

This clonotype was observed many times. Its ends do not fully match the called genes, so a read error is possible. The chain uses TRBV28 and TRBJ2-5; 8 bases agree with TRBD2. Germline V gene data show CDR1 as MDHEN and CDR2 as SYDVKM. The CDR3 has 15 amino acids. Written as DNA, the CDR3 is TGTGCCAGCAGTGACGCACTAGCGGTCTCGCCCGGGCACAACTTC. This gives the protein CASSDALAVSPGHNF.

The gene calls are TRBV10-3 and TRBJ1-2; D gene ambiguous. CDR1 is ENHRY, CDR2 SYGVKD, per germline. The CDR3 sequence is 12 residues long. Trimming cost V 2 bases and J 8 bases, with 9 bases left between them. The CDR3 is CAISERGEGYTF. CDR3 bases: TGTGCCATCAGTGAGCGGGGAGAGGGCTACACCTTC.

This clonotype was observed many times. The CDR3 DNA reads TGTGCCACCAGTGATTTGACTAGCGGGAGTCCCGGGTCGTCAGATACGCAGTATTTT. Its protein is CATSDLTSGSPGSSDTQYF. V usage is TRBV24-1 and J usage is TRBJ2-3, with 11 positions matching TRBD2. V gave up 0 bases and J gave up 4 bases; unmatched junction bases: 11. CDR1 is KGHDR and CDR2 is SFDVKD in the germline V gene. The CDR3 runs 19 residues.